A selection of T cell receptor beta chains follows, all from one sample in a study of molecular identifiers for immune sequencing clone quantification. MiXCR, run by TCRdb on the PCR reads, gives a single entry per CDR3 protein. This sample has approximately 500,000 distinct CDR3 sequences; 25% occur once, and the top ten carry roughly 0.79%. The sample consisted of naive CD8+ T cells from blood, with Jurkat cell RNA spiked in. These receptors were obtained from a human donor in good health. Some libraries in this study had Jurkat cell RNA spiked in. The CDR3 runs from the conserved cysteine through the conserved F or W. D genes are given only for firm matches. Size is omitted from some rows. Given values are once, few, many or a class for expanded clones.

abundance	d_gene	j_gene	v_gene	CDR3nt	CDR3aa
many	TRBD2	TRBJ2-1	TRBV12-5	TGTGCTAGTGGTTTGGTCACGTCCTATAGCGGGGGGGCCCCCTACAATGAGCAGTTCTTC	CASGLVTSYSGGAPYNEQFF
.	.	TRBJ2-6	TRBV11-3	TGTGCCAGCAGCTCCACAAGGGTTGACTCTGGGGCCAACGTCCTGACTTTC	CASSSTRVDSGANVLTF
.	TRBD1	TRBJ2-3	TRBV11-2	TGTGCCAGCAGCCACAGGGTGACAGGGAGCACAGATACGCAGTATTTT	CASSHRVTGSTDTQYF
few	.	TRBJ1-5	TRBV28	TGTGCCAGCACCCCCTGGAAGGGGAGCAATCAGCCCCAGCATTTT	CASTPWKGSNQPQHF
few	TRBD2	TRBJ2-1	TRBV12-3/TRBV12-4	TGTGCCAGCAGTTCCCCGGGACTAGATAATGAGCAGTTCTTC	CASSSPGLDNEQFF
few	TRBD2	TRBJ2-1	TRBV6-5	TGTGCCAGCTCGCCGATAGCGGGGGCCAGCTACAATGAGCAGTTCTTC	CASSPIAGASYNEQFF
few	TRBD1	TRBJ1-1	TRBV7-2	TGTGCCAGCAGCTTAGATACAGGGGAGAACACTGAAGCTTTCTTT	CASSLDTGENTEAFF
.	TRBD1	TRBJ2-5	TRBV27	TGTGCCAGCAGTTTAGGATCCGGGACAGGGTACCCTGAGACCCAGTACTTC	CASSLGSGTGYPETQYF
.	.	TRBJ2-1	TRBV11-3	TGTGCCAGCAGCTTAGATACGTACCCGAGTAGGGATGAGCAGTTCTTC	CASSLDTYPSRDEQFF
many	.	TRBJ2-7	TRBV10-3	TGTGCCATCAGTGAGGTCTGGTCCTACGAGCAGTACTTC	CAISEVWSYEQYF
few	TRBD1	TRBJ1-6	TRBV28	TGTGCCAGCAGCAGTGGACAGGGCTTCTATAATTCACCCCTCCACTTT	CASSSGQGFYNSPLHF
.	.	TRBJ2-1	TRBV4-3	TGCGCCAGCAGCCAGGAGGTCCGTGCCGCCCACAATGAGCAGTTCTTC	CASSQEVRAAHNEQFF
many	.	TRBJ2-3	TRBV20-1	TGCAGTGCTAGGGTTTTAGATACGCAGTATTTT	CSARVLDTQYF
few	.	TRBJ2-3	TRBV20-1	TGCAGCGGTAGGAAATTTAGCACAGATACGCAGTATTTT	CSGRKFSTDTQYF
few	.	TRBJ1-1	TRBV15	TGTGCCACCAGCAGAGATAGGGAAGGATTGAACACTGAAGCTTTCTTT	CATSRDREGLNTEAFF
few	.	TRBJ2-7	TRBV7-9	TGTGCCAGCAGACAGACGGGACTGGGATCCTACGAGCAGTACTTC	CASRQTGLGSYEQYF
many	.	TRBJ2-3	TRBV20-1	TGCAGTGCTAGGGGTCCTAGCACAGATACGCAGTATTTT	CSARGPSTDTQYF
.	.	TRBJ1-5	TRBV6-5	TGTGCCAGCACCTCGGGTAGGGGTAGCAATCAGCCCCAGCATTTT	CASTSGRGSNQPQHF
.	TRBD2	TRBJ2-3	TRBV4-1	TGCGCCAGCAGCCAAGTAGAAGGGTTTGCGGCGGGAGGGCGTCAAGATACGCAGTATTTT	CASSQVEGFAAGGRQDTQYF
many	.	TRBJ1-5	TRBV19	TGTGCCAGTAGCCGCGGGGGCATCCCTGGCAATCAGCCCCAGCATTTT	CASSRGGIPGNQPQHF
.	.	TRBJ2-1	TRBV7-6	TGTGCCAGCAGCCCCGGGGGACGGTGGGACGAGGATGAGCAGTTCTTC	CASSPGGRWDEDEQFF
.	.	TRBJ2-1	TRBV7-6	TGTGCCAGCAGCTTGCGGACTTCTCCTAAGGATGAGCAGTTCTTC	CASSLRTSPKDEQFF
.	TRBD1	TRBJ2-7	TRBV6-2/TRBV6-3	TGTGCCAGCAGTGGCTGGGACAGCACCTACGAGCAGTACTTC	CASSGWDSTYEQYF